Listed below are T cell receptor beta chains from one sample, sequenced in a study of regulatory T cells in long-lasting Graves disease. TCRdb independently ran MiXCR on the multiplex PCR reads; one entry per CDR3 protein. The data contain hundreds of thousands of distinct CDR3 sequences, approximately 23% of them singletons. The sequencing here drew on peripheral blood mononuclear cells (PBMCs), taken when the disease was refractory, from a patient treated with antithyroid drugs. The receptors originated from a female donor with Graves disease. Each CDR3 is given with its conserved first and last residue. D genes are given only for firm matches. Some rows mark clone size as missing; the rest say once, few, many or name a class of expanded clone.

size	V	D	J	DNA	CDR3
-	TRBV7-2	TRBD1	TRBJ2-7	TGTGCCAGCAGCGCGGGCAGGGGGTCCGACGAGCAGTACTTC	CASSAGRGSDEQYF
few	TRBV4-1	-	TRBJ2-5	TGCGCCAGCAGCCAGGCCGGGTCGCAAGAGACCCAGTACTTC	CASSQAGSQETQYF
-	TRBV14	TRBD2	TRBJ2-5	TGTGCCAGCGGCATAGGACTAGCGGGGGAAGAGACCCAGTACTTC	CASGIGLAGEETQYF
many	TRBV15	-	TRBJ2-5	TGTGCCACCAGCAGATCCCACGGGGAGACCCAGTACTTC	CATSRSHGETQYF
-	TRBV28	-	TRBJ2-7	-	CACSARQGLGEQYF
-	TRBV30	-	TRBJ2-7	TGTGCCTGGAGTATCAGCCACGAGCAGTACTTC	CAWSISHEQYF
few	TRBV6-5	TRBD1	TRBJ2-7	TGTGCCAGCAGTTACTCCTCCGGGACAGGACCCTCTGAGCAGTACTTC	CASSYSSGTGPSEQYF
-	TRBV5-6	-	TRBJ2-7	TGTGCCAGCAGCTCCGACTTATTCTACGAGCAGTACTTC	CASSSDLFYEQYF
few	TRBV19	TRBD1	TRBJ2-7	TGTGCCAGTAGTGCCCGGACAGGGGGCTTCAACGAGCAGTACTTC	CASSARTGGFNEQYF
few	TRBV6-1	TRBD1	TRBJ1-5	TGTGCCAGCAGTAGGGGGGACAGTCTAGACAATCAGCCCCAGCATTTT	CASSRGDSLDNQPQHF
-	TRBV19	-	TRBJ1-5	TGTGCCAGTAGTTTCGTTAGGGCAAGCAATCAGCCCCAGCATTTT	CASSFVRASNQPQHF
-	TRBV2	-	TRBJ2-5	TGTGCCAGCAGTGAAGCTGGGGGGGCGCGGGAGACCCAGTACTTC	CASSEAGGARETQYF
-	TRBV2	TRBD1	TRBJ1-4	TGTGCCAGCAGTGAAGCGAAGAGACAGGGAGAAAAACTGTTTTTT	CASSEAKRQGEKLFF
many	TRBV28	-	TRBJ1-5	TGTGCCAGCAGCCCGGAGGCGAATCAGCCCCAGCATTTT	CASSPEANQPQHF
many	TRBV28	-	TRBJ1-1	TGTGCCATCCGAGGGGGGGTTGCGAACACTGAAGCTTTCTTT	CAIRGGVANTEAFF
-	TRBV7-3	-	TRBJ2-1	TGTGCCAGCAGCTTAACGTCGGTACTCGGGTTGAGGTTTAGTGAGCAGTTCTTC	CASSLTSVLGLRFSEQFF
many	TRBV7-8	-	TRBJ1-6	TGTGCCAGCAGCCGAGAGGGGTTTAATTCACCCCTCCACTTT	CASSREGFNSPLHF
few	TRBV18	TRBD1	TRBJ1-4	TGTGCCAGCTCACCAACAGGGGAGGAAAAACTGTTTTTT	CASSPTGEEKLFF
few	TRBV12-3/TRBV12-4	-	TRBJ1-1	TGTGCCAGCAGTTTAAGGGCAGGGACTGAAGCTTTCTTT	CASSLRAGTEAFF
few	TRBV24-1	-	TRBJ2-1	TGTGCCACCAGTGATTTTTCGGGTAATGAGCAGTTCTTC	CATSDFSGNEQFF
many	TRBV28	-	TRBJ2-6	TGTGCCAGCAGTAACCAGGGGCTGAAAAGATCTGGGGCCAACGTCCTGACTTTC	CASSNQGLKRSGANVLTF
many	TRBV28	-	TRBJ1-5	TGTGCCAGCAGTCTGCCCCTCAATCAGCCCCAGCATTTT	CASSLPLNQPQHF
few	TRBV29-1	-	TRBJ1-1	TGCAGCGTGACAACAGGGTATACTGAAGCTTTCTTT	CSVTTGYTEAFF
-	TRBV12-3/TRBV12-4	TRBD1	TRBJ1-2	TGTGCCAGCACCGGGACAGGGTGGGACTATGGCTACACCTTC	CASTGTGWDYGYTF
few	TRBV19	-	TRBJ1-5	TGTGCCAGTAGTATAGCCGCCGCCAAGCGAGCTGGTCAGCCCCAGCATTTT	CASSIAAAKRAGQPQHF
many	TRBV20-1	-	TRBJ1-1	TGCAGTGCTAGAGGTGGTAACACTGAAGCTTTCTTT	CSARGGNTEAFF
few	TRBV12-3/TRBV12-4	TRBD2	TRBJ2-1	TGTGCCAGCAGGGTTGGGACTAGCGGGAGCCGTAATGAGCAGTTCTTC	CASRVGTSGSRNEQFF
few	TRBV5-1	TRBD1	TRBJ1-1	TGCGCCAGCAGCTCCGGGACAGGGGAAGTCACTGAAGCTTTCTTT	CASSSGTGEVTEAFF
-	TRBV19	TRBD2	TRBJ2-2	TGTGCCAGTAGTATAGGTCTAGCGGGGGGACTCGGGGAGCTGTTTTTT	CASSIGLAGGLGELFF
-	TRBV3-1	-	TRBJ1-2	TGTGCCAGCAGCCAAGGAGTCTCGACTTCTAACTATGGCTACACCTTC	CASSQGVSTSNYGYTF
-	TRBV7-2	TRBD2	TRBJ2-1	TGTGCCAGCAGCTTAGTCTTGGGAGCGGGGTCCTACAATGAGCAGTTCTTC	CASSLVLGAGSYNEQFF
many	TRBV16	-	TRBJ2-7	TGTGCCAGCAGCGTTGCGGGGTCCTACGAGCAGTACTTC	CASSVAGSYEQYF
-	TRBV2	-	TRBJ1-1	TGTGCCAGCAGCCCCGGGGGGGGGCACACTGAAGCTTCCTTT	CASSPGGGHTEASF
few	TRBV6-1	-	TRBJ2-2	TGTGCCAGCAGGCGCGGGACACCGGGGGAGCTGTTTTTT	CASRRGTPGELFF
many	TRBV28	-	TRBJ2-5	TGTGCCAGCAGTGAAATCACAAGCCAAGAGACCCAGTACTTC	CASSEITSQETQYF
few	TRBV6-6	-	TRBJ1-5	TGTGCCAGCAGTTACTCGTTTCAGGGGAATCAGCCCCAGCATTTT	CASSYSFQGNQPQHF
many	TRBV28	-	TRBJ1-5	TGTGCCAGCAGTCTTGAGGGAGGCCATCAGCCCCAGCATTTT	CASSLEGGHQPQHF
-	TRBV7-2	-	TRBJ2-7	TGTGCCAGCAGCTTACGGGGGGCGGGGGACGAGCAGTACTTC	CASSLRGAGDEQYF
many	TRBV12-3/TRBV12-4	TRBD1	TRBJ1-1	TGTGCCAGCAAGGAGACAGGGGTCCCTGAAGCTTTCTTT	CASKETGVPEAFF
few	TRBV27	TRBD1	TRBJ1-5	TGTGCCAGCAGCACTACAGGGGGACTCAATCAGCCCCAGCATTTT	CASSTTGGLNQPQHF
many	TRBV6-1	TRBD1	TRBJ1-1	TGTGCCAGCAGCTCCCACCCCACAGGGGCCATGAACACTGAAGCTTTCTTT	CASSSHPTGAMNTEAFF
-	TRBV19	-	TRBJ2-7	TGTGCCAGTAGTATAGGGGGGGCCCCGTCCTACGAGCAGTACTTC	CASSIGGAPSYEQYF
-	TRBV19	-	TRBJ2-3	TGTGCCAGTAGTTTACAGAACCGGGCAGATACGCAGTATTTT	CASSLQNRADTQYF
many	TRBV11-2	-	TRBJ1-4	TGTGCCAGCAGCTTAAGCAGTGCCGTCAATGAAAAACTGTTTTTT	CASSLSSAVNEKLFF
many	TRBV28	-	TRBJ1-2	TGTGCCAGCAGTTTGGAACAGGGAGGGTTGAGTGGCTACACCTTC	CASSLEQGGLSGYTF
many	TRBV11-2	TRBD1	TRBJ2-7	TGTGCCAGCAGCTTAGCCCACACAGGGGGAACCTACGAGCAGTACTTC	CASSLAHTGGTYEQYF
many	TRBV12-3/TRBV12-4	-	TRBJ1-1	TGTGCCAGCACCAAAGGGGGGGCTAGCACTGAAGCTTTCTTT	CASTKGGASTEAFF
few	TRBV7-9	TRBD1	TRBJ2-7	TGTGCCAGCAGCTCCGGACAGGGGGCTGGGGAGCAGTACTTC	CASSSGQGAGEQYF
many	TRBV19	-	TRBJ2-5	TGTGCCAGTAGTATTGCGGAGACATCCTTGGAGACCCAGTACTTC	CASSIAETSLETQYF
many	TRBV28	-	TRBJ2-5	TGTGCCAGCCGCCGAGAGACCCAGTACTTC	CASRRETQYF
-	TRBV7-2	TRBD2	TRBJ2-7	TGTGCCAGCAGATCTACGGGGGCGGGGGGGTTCGAGCAGTACTTC	CASRSTGAGGFEQYF
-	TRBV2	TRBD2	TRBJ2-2	TGTGCCAGCAGGGGAGCGGGATGGAACACCGGGGAGCTGTTTTTT	CASRGAGWNTGELFF
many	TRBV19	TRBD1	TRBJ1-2	TGTGCCAGTAGTGTTCTACAGGGGCGAGGATCCTATGGCTACACCTTC	CASSVLQGRGSYGYTF
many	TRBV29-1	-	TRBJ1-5	TGCAGCGTTGCTTTATCTAGAGGCAATCAGCCCCAGCATTTT	CSVALSRGNQPQHF
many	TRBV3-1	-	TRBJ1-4	TGTGCCAGCAGAGCGGAGGTCGGTGAAAAACTGTTTTTT	CASRAEVGEKLFF
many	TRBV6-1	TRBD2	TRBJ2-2	TGTGCCACTCGACTAGCGGGAGAGTCGGCCGGGGAGCTGTTTTTT	CATRLAGESAGELFF
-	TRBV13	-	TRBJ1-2	TGTGCCAGCACCCTCCGGCTCCGGGTGGATGGCTACACCTTC	CASTLRLRVDGYTF